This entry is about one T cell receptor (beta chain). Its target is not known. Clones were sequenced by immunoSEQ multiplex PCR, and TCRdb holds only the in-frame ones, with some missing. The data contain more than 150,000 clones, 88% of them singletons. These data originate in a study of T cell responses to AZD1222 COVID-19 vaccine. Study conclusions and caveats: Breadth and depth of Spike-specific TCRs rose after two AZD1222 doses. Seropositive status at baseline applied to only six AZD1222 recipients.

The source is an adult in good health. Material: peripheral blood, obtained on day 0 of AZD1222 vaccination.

DNA of the CDR3: TGCGCCAGCAGCTTGGGCCGGGACAAGACCCAGTACTTC. As protein: CASSLGRDKTQYF. This chain uses TRBV5-1 with TRBJ2-5, with D perhaps TRBD1 (6 bases). CDR3 size: 13 residues. Germline CDR1 is SGHRS and CDR2 is YFSETQ. Trimming cost V 0 bases and J 6 bases, with 9 bases left between them.